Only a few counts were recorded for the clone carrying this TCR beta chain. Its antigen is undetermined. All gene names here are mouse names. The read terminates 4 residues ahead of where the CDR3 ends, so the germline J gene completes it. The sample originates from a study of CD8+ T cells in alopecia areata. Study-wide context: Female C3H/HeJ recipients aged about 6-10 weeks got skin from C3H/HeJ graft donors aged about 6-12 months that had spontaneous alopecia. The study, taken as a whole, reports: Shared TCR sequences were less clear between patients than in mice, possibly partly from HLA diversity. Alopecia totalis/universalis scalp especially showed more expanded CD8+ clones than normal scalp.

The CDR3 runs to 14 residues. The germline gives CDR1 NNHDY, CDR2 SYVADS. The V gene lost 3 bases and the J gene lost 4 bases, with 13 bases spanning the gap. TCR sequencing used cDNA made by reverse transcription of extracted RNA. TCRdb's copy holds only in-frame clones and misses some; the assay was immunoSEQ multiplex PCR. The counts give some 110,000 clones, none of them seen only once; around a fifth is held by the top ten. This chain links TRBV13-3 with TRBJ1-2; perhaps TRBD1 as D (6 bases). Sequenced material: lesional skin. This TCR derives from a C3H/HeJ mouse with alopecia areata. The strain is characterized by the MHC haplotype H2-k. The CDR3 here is CASSVTGSSSDYTF. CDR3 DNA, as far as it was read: TGTGCCAGCAGTGTGACAGGATCAAGCTCC.